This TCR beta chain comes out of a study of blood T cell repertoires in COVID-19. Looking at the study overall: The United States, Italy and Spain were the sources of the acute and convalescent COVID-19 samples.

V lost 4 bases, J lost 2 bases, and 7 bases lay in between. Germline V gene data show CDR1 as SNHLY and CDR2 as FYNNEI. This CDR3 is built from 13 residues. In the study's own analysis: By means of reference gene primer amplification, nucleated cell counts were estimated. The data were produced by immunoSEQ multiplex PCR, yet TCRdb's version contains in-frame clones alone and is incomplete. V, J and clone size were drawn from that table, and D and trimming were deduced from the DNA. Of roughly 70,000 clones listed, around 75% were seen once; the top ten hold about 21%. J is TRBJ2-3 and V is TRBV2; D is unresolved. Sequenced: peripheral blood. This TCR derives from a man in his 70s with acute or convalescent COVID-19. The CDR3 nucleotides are TGTGCCAGCAGTGTCAGGTCCACAGATACGCAGTATTTT. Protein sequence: CASSVRSTDTQYF.